This T cell receptor (beta chain) was sequenced in a study of T cell responses to AZD1222 COVID-19 vaccine. In germline, CDR1 is SGHDN, CDR2 FVKESK. The J segment lost 4 bases and the V segment lost 7 bases, leaving 9 bases of the junction unmatched. The CDR3 sequence is 15 residues long. Method: immunoSEQ multiplex PCR; TCRdb's copy keeps in-frame clones and lacks some. The data hold over 150,000 clones, with about 90% observed a single time. This clone was seen a handful of times. The TCR sequence derives from an adult in good health. The V call is TRBV14, the J call TRBJ2-2, with 7 nucleotides matching TRBD2. The sequencing used peripheral blood, collected on day 0 of AZD1222 vaccination. CDR3 DNA: TGTGCCAGCAAACCTAGCGGAGCAATCACCGGGGAGCTGTTTTTT. Its translation: CASKPSGAITGELFF.